This T cell receptor (beta chain) is from a study of identical twins. The table lists this clonotype with a few counts. Its target is not known. This CDR3 is built from 16 residues. Germline loops: CDR1 SGHRS, CDR2 YFSETQ. V was trimmed by 1 base and J by 4 bases, leaving 17 bases between them. TCRdb re-called the 5' RACE reads with MiXCR, one entry per CDR3 protein. Found here are 1.5 million to 2 million distinct CDR3 sequences, less than 35% of them singletons; the top ten hold more than 0.25%. Regarding the study as a whole: Twin-shared out-of-frame alpha sequences were enriched for low generation probability. Conclusions came from cross-sectional statistical analysis, not from following the same donors.

The clonotype originates from a newborn girl in good health. The sample was cord blood. J is TRBJ2-5 and V is TRBV5-1; D possibly corresponds to TRBD2 (6 bases). The CDR3 is CASSLSAGPRGETQYF. Here the CDR3 DNA reads TGCGCCAGCAGCTTGTCGGCGGGACCGAGGGGAGAGACCCAGTACTTC.